Detailed here is one T cell receptor (beta chain). The target antigen is unknown. The data are from a study of cytomegalovirus exposure and HLA in healthy donors. Study context: Later analysis reported that the 120 or so validation repertoires shared the platform of the roughly 710 first-cohort repertoires.

Using immunoSEQ multiplex PCR, the repertoire was profiled, and TCRdb retains in-frame clones only, with some absent. The table includes more than 60,000 clones, about 89% detected once. Study results and limitations: Among TCR sequences, most were rare, though some public TCRs appeared in many donors.

V lost 4 bases, J lost 0 bases, and 18 bases lay in between. The CDR3 runs to 17 residues. Germline-derived CDR1 and CDR2 are SGHAT and FQDESV (reference sequence). The TCR comes from a woman aged 18-29 years in good health and CMV-seronegative. Sequencing was performed on PBMCs. The chain combines TRBV11-1 with TRBJ1-1; no definite D call. CDR3 amino acids: CASSSEQYRFVNTEAFF. CDR3 DNA sequence: TGTGCCAGCAGCTCTGAACAGTATCGGTTTGTGAACACTGAAGCTTTCTTT.